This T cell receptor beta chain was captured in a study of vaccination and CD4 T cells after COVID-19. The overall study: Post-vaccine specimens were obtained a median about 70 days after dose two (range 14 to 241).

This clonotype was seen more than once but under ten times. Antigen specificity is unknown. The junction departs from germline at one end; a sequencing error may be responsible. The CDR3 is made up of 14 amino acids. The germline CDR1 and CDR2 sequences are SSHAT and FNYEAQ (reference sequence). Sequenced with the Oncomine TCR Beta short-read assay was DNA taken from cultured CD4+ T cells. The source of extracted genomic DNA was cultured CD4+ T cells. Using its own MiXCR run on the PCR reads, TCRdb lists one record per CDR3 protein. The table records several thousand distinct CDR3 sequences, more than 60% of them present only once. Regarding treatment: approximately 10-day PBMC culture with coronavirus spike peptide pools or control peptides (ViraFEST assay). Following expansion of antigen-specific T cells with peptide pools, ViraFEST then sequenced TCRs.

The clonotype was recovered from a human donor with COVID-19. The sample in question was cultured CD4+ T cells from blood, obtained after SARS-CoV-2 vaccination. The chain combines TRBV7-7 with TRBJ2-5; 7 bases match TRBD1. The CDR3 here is CASSRTGVQETQYF. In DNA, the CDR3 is TGTGCTAGCAGCCGTACAGGGGTACAAGAGACCCAGTACTTC.